Listed below are T cell receptor beta chains from one sample, sequenced in a study of blood T cells in healthy people across ages. TCRdb re-analysed the 5' RACE reads in MiXCR, keeping a single row per CDR3 protein. There are about 1,600,000 distinct CDR3 sequences in the sample; about 40% occur only once, and less than 8% lies in the top ten. Sequencing was performed on blood. These receptor sequences come from a young woman in good health. Both conserved end residues are part of each CDR3. D genes are given only for firm matches.

D gene,V gene,CDR3 length,CDR3 protein
NA,TRBV20-1,14,CSAQPGASNEKLFF
TRBD1,TRBV27,15,CASSSGQGTGNTIYF
NA,TRBV6-5,16,CASSYFGTARSGELFF
NA,TRBV5-1,15,CASSLVVAANYGYTF
NA,TRBV12-3/TRBV12-4,15,CASSLAGMRNQPQHF
NA,TRBV10-3,14,CAISQWGDTFKAFF
TRBD2,TRBV4-2,16,CASSQPASGSYNEQFF
TRBD1,TRBV18,15,CASSPTGQAPYEQYF
TRBD2,TRBV20-1,18,CSARDVWASGTVSYEQYF
NA,TRBV9,13,CASSVDSSYEQYF
NA,TRBV11-2,15,CASSLFGGFNNEQFF
NA,TRBV29-1,9,CSVVETQYF
NA,TRBV29-1,16,CSVDSIRGAGANVLTF
NA,TRBV12-3/TRBV12-4,15,CASTRIFLAKNIQYF
TRBD2,TRBV28,13,CASRALAGDEQYF
NA,TRBV28,18,CASRLRTIAGGRTDTQYF
NA,TRBV3-1,14,CASSPRLPGEEAFF
TRBD2,TRBV7-2,15,CASSLFAGEGETQYF
TRBD1,TRBV4-2,17,CASSQGTDRDYSYEQYF
NA,TRBV20-1,15,CSAKEVLEANYGYTF
NA,TRBV3-1,15,CASSQGGALADTQYF
NA,TRBV21-1,20,CASSKKYSSTGGLYGNTIYF
NA,TRBV3-1,17,CASSLTCQGTRNSPLHF
NA,TRBV20-1,15,CSARKGQSTKNIQYF
TRBD1,TRBV12-3/TRBV12-4,17,CASSSAFGQDSSYEQYF
TRBD1,TRBV29-1,15,CSVEGTRGLPNEQFF
NA,TRBV29-1,17,CSARYLTVPVLGETQYF
NA,TRBV19,12,CASRQAGETQYF
NA,TRBV11-2,15,CASSLVSVGGEKLFF
TRBD1,TRBV5-1,18,CASSLGLGQGIGGYGYTF
TRBD1,TRBV5-1,17,CASSSGQGTSYNSPLHF
TRBD2,TRBV20-1,15,CSARVDGGNYNEQFF
NA,TRBV4-1,15,CASSDVQVSVNEQFF
NA,TRBV30,15,CAWREGRGSPDTQYF
NA,TRBV6-1,11,CAVEGTNEQYF
TRBD2,TRBV2,14,CASTQREGYNEQFF
NA,TRBV3-1,18,CASSQAWGPGGRNYGYTF
NA,TRBV5-1,16,CASSLEGWTSQETQYF
TRBD1,TRBV5-1,14,CASSGDRSAYEQYF
NA,TRBV21-1,12,CASSKVGQPQHF
NA,TRBV6-1,15,CASSEAGWSNYGYTF
NA,TRBV7-9,15,CASSLMEGLNTEAFF
NA,TRBV5-1,14,CASSLVGGTNEQYF
NA,TRBV7-9,13,CATQGTATYKQYF
TRBD1,TRBV3-1,16,CASSHWDRGSTDTQYF
TRBD1,TRBV12-3/TRBV12-4,13,CASSNRGTETQYF
NA,TRBV25-1,16,CASSESGRSNTGELFF
TRBD2,TRBV11-2,21,CASSGDELAGDPRYTSETQYF
NA,TRBV18,12,CASSNGNEKLFF
NA,TRBV19,13,CASNTIAGETQYF
NA,TRBV10-3,13,CAISVLAADTQYF
TRBD2,TRBV5-1,19,CASSPLPFGAGLTYNEQFF
TRBD2,TRBV20-1,14,CSAPYREGYNEQFF
TRBD2,TRBV12-3/TRBV12-4,14,CASRIGTSLYEQYF
NA,TRBV28,12,CASTLRGNEAFF
TRBD2,TRBV20-1,16,CSAERLAGGPANEQFF
TRBD2,TRBV5-4,15,CASSLDLASGDTQYF
NA,TRBV2,14,CASKETSSYNEQFF
NA,TRBV5-1,13,CANSLELNTEAFF